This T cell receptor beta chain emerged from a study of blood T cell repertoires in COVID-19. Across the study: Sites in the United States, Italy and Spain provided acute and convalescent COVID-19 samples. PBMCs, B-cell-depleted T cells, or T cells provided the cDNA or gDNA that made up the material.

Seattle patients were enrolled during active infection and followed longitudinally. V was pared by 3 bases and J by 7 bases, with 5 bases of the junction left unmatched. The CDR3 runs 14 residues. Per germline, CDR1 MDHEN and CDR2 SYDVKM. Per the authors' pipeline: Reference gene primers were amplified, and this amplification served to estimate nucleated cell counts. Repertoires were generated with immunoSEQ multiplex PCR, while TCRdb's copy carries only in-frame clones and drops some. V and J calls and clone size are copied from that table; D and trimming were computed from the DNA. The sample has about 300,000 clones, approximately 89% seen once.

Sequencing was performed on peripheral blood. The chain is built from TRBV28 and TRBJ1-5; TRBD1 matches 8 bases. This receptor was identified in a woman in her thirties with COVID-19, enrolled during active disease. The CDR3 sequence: CASSFQGAGQPQHF. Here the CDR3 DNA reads TGTGCCAGCAGTTTCCAGGGGGCGGGGCAGCCCCAGCATTTT.